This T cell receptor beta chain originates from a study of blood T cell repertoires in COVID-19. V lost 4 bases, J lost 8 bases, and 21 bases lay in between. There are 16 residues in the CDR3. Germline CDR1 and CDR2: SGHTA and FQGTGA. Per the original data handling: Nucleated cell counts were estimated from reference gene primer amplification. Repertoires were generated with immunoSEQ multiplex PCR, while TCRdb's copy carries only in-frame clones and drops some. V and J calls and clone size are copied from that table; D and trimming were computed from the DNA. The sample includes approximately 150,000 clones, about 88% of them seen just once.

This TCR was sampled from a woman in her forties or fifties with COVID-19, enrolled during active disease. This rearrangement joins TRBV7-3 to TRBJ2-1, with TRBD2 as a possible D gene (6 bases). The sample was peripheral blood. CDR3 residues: CASSSRTPGVIDEQFF. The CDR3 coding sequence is TGTGCCAGCAGCTCGCGGACACCGGGGGTGATCGATGAGCAGTTCTTC.